Listed below are T cell receptor beta chains from one sample, sequenced in a study of regulatory T cells in long-lasting Graves disease. TCRdb called the multiplex PCR reads again in MiXCR, with one record for every CDR3 protein. The sample lists about 350,000 distinct CDR3 sequences; 15% to 20% were seen once. These data also featured in a second study, about T cells in Graves' hyperthyroidism and ophthalmopathy.

This material consisted of peripheral blood mononuclear cells (PBMCs), taken at new diagnosis, from a patient treated with antithyroid drugs. These receptors originate from a woman in her late teens or twenties with Graves disease. Both conserved end residues are part of each CDR3. The D gene is left open where the match is weak. Part of the rows lack a size; the others show once, few, many or a class for expanded clones.

>-|many|TRBJ1-4|TRBV4-1
TGCGCCAGCAGCCAAGACTTTGGGGCAGGTGAAAAACTGTTTTTT
CASSQDFGAGEKLFF
>TRBD1|many|TRBJ2-7|TRBV5-1
TGCGCCAGCAGCTTGAGCAGGGGGCGACCCGAGCAGTACTTC
CASSLSRGRPEQYF
>-|many|TRBJ1-5|TRBV6-1
TGTGCCAGCAGTAGGGCAAGGCAGCCCCAGCATTTT
CASSRARQPQHF
>TRBD1|-|TRBJ1-1|TRBV19
TGTGCCAGTAGTGATGGCTCGGGGACAGGGGTAATCGGCTACGAAGCTTTCTTT
CASSDGSGTGVIGYEAFF
>-|few|TRBJ1-5|TRBV6-1
TGTGCCAGCAAAGGGACCGGGCCCCAGCATTTT
CASKGTGPQHF
>-|many|TRBJ1-1|TRBV6-1
TGTGCCAGCAGAAACTTAAGGACCCGCGTTACTGAAGCTTTCTTT
CASRNLRTRVTEAFF
>-|many|TRBJ2-1|TRBV11-2
TGTGCCAGCAGCTTAAGGGGTCAGACCTCCTCCTACAATGAGCAGTTCTTC
CASSLRGQTSSYNEQFF
>-|many|TRBJ2-1|TRBV30
TGTGCCTGGAGTGTACAAGGCGGAATATACAATGAGCAGTTCTTC
CAWSVQGGIYNEQFF
>-|few|TRBJ2-1|TRBV5-4
TGTGCCAGCAGTTTTCCTGAAGGGAATGAGCAGTTCTTC
CASSFPEGNEQFF
>TRBD2|many|TRBJ2-6|TRBV7-2
TGTGCCAGCAGCTCCGGGACTAGCGGGGGTACTGGGGCCAACGTCCTGACTTTC
CASSSGTSGGTGANVLTF
>-|-|TRBJ1-5|TRBV9
TGTGCCAGCAGCCTAGAATGGGGCCTCAATCAGCCCCAGCATTTT
CASSLEWGLNQPQHF
>TRBD1|many|TRBJ1-6|TRBV6-5
TGTGCCAGCAGTTCTTCCAGGGGGGCTTCACCCCTCCACTTT
CASSSSRGASPLHF
>-|few|TRBJ2-7|TRBV5-5
TGTGCCAGCAGCTTGGTGGCAGGAATCTACGAGCAGTACTTC
CASSLVAGIYEQYF
>-|many|TRBJ1-1|TRBV6-1
TGTGCCAGCAGTGAAGCGGGGCGGTTTGAAGCTTTCTTT
CASSEAGRFEAFF
>-|-|TRBJ2-2|TRBV9
TGTGCCAGCAGCGTAGAACGACGGGGGGAGCTGTTTTTT
CASSVERRGELFF
>-|many|TRBJ2-2|TRBV28
TGTGCCAGCAGAGCCGGAAGTGCCCTACCCGGGGAGCTGTTTTTT
CASRAGSALPGELFF
>TRBD2|many|TRBJ2-3|TRBV7-3
TGTGCCAGCAGCCCAACGGGGGGAGATACGCAGTATTTT
CASSPTGGDTQYF
>TRBD2|few|TRBJ2-5|TRBV6-1
TGTGCCAGCAGTGGGGGAGCGGGGGGCCAAGAGACCCAGTACTTC
CASSGGAGGQETQYF
>-|few|TRBJ2-2|TRBV10-1
TGCGCCAGCAGAGACCCGACCGGGGAGCTGTTTTTT
CASRDPTGELFF
>-|many|TRBJ2-3|TRBV12-3/TRBV12-4
TGTGCCAGCAGTCAAGGACTGGGCACAGATACGCAGTATTTT
CASSQGLGTDTQYF
>TRBD2|few|TRBJ2-4|TRBV6-2/TRBV6-3
TGTGCCAGCAGGTCCACTAGCGGGAGTAGGTCCAAAAACATTCAGTACTTC
CASRSTSGSRSKNIQYF
>TRBD1|-|TRBJ1-4|TRBV6-1
TGTGCCAGCAGCTCCGGGACAGGGGGCCGGTACGCCGAAAAACTGTTTTTT
CASSSGTGGRYAEKLFF
>-|-|TRBJ2-1|TRBV9
TGTGCCAGCAGCGTAGGGGACACAGGATACAATGAGCAGTTCTTC
CASSVGDTGYNEQFF
>-|few|TRBJ1-1|TRBV6-1
TGTGCCAGCAGTGCCGGGCCCTTCGGGAGAGGCACTGAAGCTTTCTTT
CASSAGPFGRGTEAFF
>-|once|TRBJ2-1|TRBV29-1
TGCAGCGGGGCCGGGACGCACCCGGGCCGCCAGTTCTTC
CSGAGTHPGRQFF
>-|few|TRBJ1-5|TRBV5-1
TGCGCCAGCAGTAACGGGACAAATAGCAATCAGCCCCAGCATTTT
CASSNGTNSNQPQHF
>-|many|TRBJ2-1|TRBV6-2/TRBV6-3
TGTGCCAGCAGTTACTCTGTGTATGAGCAGTTCTTC
CASSYSVYEQFF
>TRBD2|many|TRBJ2-3|TRBV20-1
TGCAGTGCGGGGGGGAGCGGGCTCTTCACAGATACGCAGTATTTT
CSAGGSGLFTDTQYF
>-|few|TRBJ1-4|TRBV29-1
TGCAGCGTTGGTCTAGCGGCTAATGAAAAACTGTTTTTT
CSVGLAANEKLFF